Below are 16 T cell receptor beta chains sequenced from a single sample in a study of T-cell reconstitution after alpha-beta-depleted transplantation in children. Using unique molecular identifiers, the investigators prepared the TCRbeta library. TCRdb passed the PCR reads through MiXCR, listing each CDR3 protein once. Of approximately 1,000,000 distinct CDR3 sequences in the sample, less than 30% were seen once. The source was PBMCs, mostly from graft donor cells, collected 360 days after TCRalphabeta/CD19-depleted stem cell transplant. These receptors were obtained from a boy less than two years old who had a stem cell transplant for SCID, so the T cells may come from the graft donor.

This clonotype showed up just a few times. The CDR3 nucleotides read TGTGCCAGCAGTTTATCCAGGACAGGGTCCTACGAGCAGTACTTC. Its protein product is CASSLSRTGSYEQYF. V and J are TRBV28 and TRBJ2-7; 8 bases map to TRBD1. Trimming at V came to 1 base and at J to 1 base, leaving 3 bases not matched to a gene. The CDR3 extends over 15 amino acids. Germline V gene lookup returns CDR1 MDHEN and CDR2 SYDVKM.

This clonotype has at least ten counts. V is TRBV28 and J is TRBJ1-2; TRBD1 agrees at 8 bases. Germline V gene sequence: CDR1 MDHEN, CDR2 SYDVKM. The CDR3 consists of 12 residues. V trimming: 6 bases; J trimming: 8 bases; junction bases outside the gene matches: 5. CDR3 coding DNA: TGTGCCAGCAGCAATACAGGGGGAGGCTACACCTTC. Protein: CASSNTGGGYTF.

In its sample, this clonotype was seen a few times. The chain employs TRBV5-1 and TRBJ2-1, with TRBD2 matching 11 bases. The junction had 4 bases not matched to a gene; V was cut back by 3 bases and J by 2 bases. In germline, CDR1 is SGHRS, CDR2 YFSETQ. This CDR3 spans 16 amino acids. For the CDR3, the DNA is TGCGCCAGCAGCTCATATAGCGGGGGGGCCTACAATGAGCAGTTCTTC. Translating gives CASSSYSGGAYNEQFF.

In its sample, this clonotype was seen a few times. This chain links TRBV11-2 with TRBJ2-3; no reliable D call. The CDR3 is made up of 15 amino acids. The V gene's germline CDR1 is SGHAT and CDR2 FQNNGV. Trimming took off 2 bases at V and 0 bases at J, with 9 bases between the two ends. In nucleotides, the CDR3 is TGTGCCAGCAGCTTATCGTTTCCTAGCACAGATACGCAGTATTTT. This translates into CASSLSFPSTDTQYF.

The J gene is TRBJ2-7, the V gene TRBV30, with D hard to call. Per germline, CDR1 GTSNPN and CDR2 SVGIG (reference sequence). CDR3 length: 11 amino acids. Between the trimmed V and J ends, which lost 1 base and 2 bases, there was a span of 3 bases. CDR3 amino acids: CAWSGPYEQYF. The DNA for the CDR3 is TGTGCCTGGAGTGGGCCCTACGAGCAGTACTTC.

This clonotype has more than one count but fewer than ten. The chain couples TRBV12-3 or TRBV12-4 to TRBJ2-1; 7 bases line up with TRBD2. There are 14 residues in the CDR3. V was pared by 7 bases and J by 9 bases, with 12 bases of the junction left unmatched. The CDR3 loop is CASTLKGGVGEQFF. The CDR3 region has the DNA TGTGCCAGCACTCTCAAGGGAGGGGTTGGTGAGCAGTTCTTC.

The gene calls are TRBV18 and TRBJ2-3, with D perhaps matching TRBD2 (5 bases). With 2 bases removed from V and 2 bases from J, the gap between germline ends came to 11 bases. The V gene's germline CDR1 is KGHSH and CDR2 LQKENI. The CDR3 spans 15 residues. The CDR3 here is CASSPDERYTDTQYF. CDR3 DNA: TGTGCCAGCTCACCAGATGAGCGGTACACAGATACGCAGTATTTT.

The CDR3 DNA reads TGTGCCAGCAGCCATAGGGATCGGGCATATCTAGCCAAAAACATTCAGTACTTC. Translation: CASSHRDRAYLAKNIQYF. The gene calls are TRBV16 and TRBJ2-4; D is uncertain. V lost 3 bases and J lost 0, with 18 bases in between. Per germline, CDR1 KGHSY and CDR2 FQNENV. CDR3 length: 18 amino acids.

The rearrangement uses TRBV28 and TRBJ2-1; maybe TRBD2 (5 bases). Germline assignment: CDR1 MDHEN and CDR2 SYDVKM. V lost 3 bases and J lost 2, with 11 bases in between. This CDR3 has 15 residues. CDR3 in DNA: TGTGCCAGCAGTTTCGAGGGAGAAACCTACAATGAGCAGTTCTTC. Its protein is CASSFEGETYNEQFF.

The V call is TRBV5-1, the J call TRBJ2-1, with TRBD2 as a possible D gene (5 bases). Germline V gene sequence: CDR1 SGHRS, CDR2 YFSETQ. The CDR3 has 15 amino acids. Trimming cost V 2 bases and J 0 bases, with 9 bases left between them. Here the CDR3 reads CASSFWESSYNEQFF. The CDR3 DNA reads TGCGCCAGCAGCTTCTGGGAGAGCTCCTACAATGAGCAGTTCTTC.

The V call is TRBV27, the J call TRBJ1-1; D is unresolved. The V and J ends lost 6 bases and 1 base respectively, with 12 bases between them. Germline V gene data show CDR1 as MNHEY and CDR2 as SMNVEV (reference sequence). The CDR3 is made up of 14 amino acids. In DNA, the CDR3 is TGTGCCAGCAGAGAGTCGGGAACGAACACTGAAGCTTTCTTT. It specifies CASRESGTNTEAFF.

This chain joins TRBV7-6 and TRBJ2-5; 13 nucleotides match TRBD2. Germline assignment: CDR1 SGHVS and CDR2 FNYEAQ. The V segment lost 5 bases and the J segment 6 bases; nucleotides outside the gene matches: 18. CDR3 length: 19 residues. In DNA, the CDR3 is TGTGCCAGCAGCACTCCATCCTCCGGGACTAGCGGGGTCCAGAAGACCCAGTACTTC. Encoded protein: CASSTPSSGTSGVQKTQYF. Using reference TRBV7-6 and TRBJ2-5 for the parts outside the CDR3, the full variable domain is GAGVSQSPRYKVTKRGQDVALRCDPISGHVSLYWYRQALGQGPEFLTYFNYEAQQDKSGLPNDRFSAERPEGSISTLTIQRTEQRDSAMYRCASSTPSSGTSGVQKTQYFGPGTRLLVL.

Points on this clonotype: Because it lacks the conserved phenylalanine or tryptophan at the end, this CDR3 is likely a read error. No DNA is shown, since the ends of the CDR3 on it are uncertain; the CDR3 is the one TCRdb lists. The chain combines TRBV5-4 with TRBJ2-1; the D segment call TRBD1 is taken from the table without a DNA check. Including both end residues, the CDR3 is 12 amino acids long. Looked up from germline, CDR1 is SGHNT and CDR2 is YYREEE (reference sequence). CDR3 sequence reads: CASRSHGGSGVL.

The rearrangement uses TRBV20-1 and TRBJ2-7, with TRBD2 identical over 8 bases. There are 17 residues in the CDR3. V lost 6 bases, J lost 2 bases, and 18 bases stayed unmatched. Germline values: CDR1 DFQATT, CDR2 SNEGSKA (reference sequence). CDR3 region: CSAYQPRTSLAPYEQYF. For the CDR3, the DNA is TGCAGTGCGTATCAACCTAGGACTAGCTTGGCCCCCTACGAGCAGTACTTC.

This clonotype occurred a few times. The chain employs TRBV29-1 and TRBJ1-1, with TRBD1 identical over 7 bases. Trimming took 5 bases from V and 5 from J; bases not matched to a gene: 5. Germline V gene data show CDR1 as SQVTM and CDR2 as ANQGSEA. This CDR3 has 12 amino acids. The CDR3 DNA reads TGCAGCGTTCGAGACAGGGTTACTGAAGCTTTCTTT. Translated: CSVRDRVTEAFF.

J is TRBJ2-1 and V is TRBV20-1; 7 nucleotides line up with TRBD2. CDR1 and CDR2 (germline): DFQATT, SNEGSKA (reference sequence). The CDR3 has 16 amino acids. V lost 6 bases to trimming and J lost 7 bases; unmatched junction nucleotides: 18. The CDR3 protein is CSAERSTSYLANEQFF. CDR3 bases: TGCAGTGCCGAAAGGTCGACTAGCTACCTTGCGAATGAGCAGTTCTTC.